The clone carrying this T cell receptor (beta chain) was counted ten times or more. The antigen is unknown. This sample is part of a study of T cells in Graves' hyperthyroidism and ophthalmopathy. General observations from the study: Most clonotypes expanded in the thyroid (above 0.001) were also present in blood.

Graves' hyperthyroidism qualified as stable when ophthalmopathy did not progress within 18 months. This sample holds PBMCs from roughly 10 ml fresh peripheral blood. There were TCR beta CDR3 regions amplified from RNA transcripts. HTBI primers were employed in a first-round RT-PCR of the TCR CDR3. TCRdb fed the multiplex PCR reads into MiXCR, producing one record per CDR3 protein. The repertoire consists of 300,000 to 400,000 distinct CDR3 sequences, with roughly an eighth occurring once and the leading ten covering around a tenth. Sequenced sample: blood. The sequence derives from a woman between 18 and 30 years old with Graves' hyperthyroidism.

The CDR3 DNA is TGTGCCACCAGCAGCGGACTAGCCTCCACAGATACGCAGTATTTT. The encoded protein is CATSSGLASTDTQYF. The chain carries TRBV15 and TRBJ2-3, with 8 bases identical to TRBD2. CDR1 and CDR2 from the germline V gene are LNHNV and YYDKDF (reference sequence). The ends lost 3 bases at V and 2 bases at J; junction bases unmatched: 4. The CDR3 totals 15 residues.